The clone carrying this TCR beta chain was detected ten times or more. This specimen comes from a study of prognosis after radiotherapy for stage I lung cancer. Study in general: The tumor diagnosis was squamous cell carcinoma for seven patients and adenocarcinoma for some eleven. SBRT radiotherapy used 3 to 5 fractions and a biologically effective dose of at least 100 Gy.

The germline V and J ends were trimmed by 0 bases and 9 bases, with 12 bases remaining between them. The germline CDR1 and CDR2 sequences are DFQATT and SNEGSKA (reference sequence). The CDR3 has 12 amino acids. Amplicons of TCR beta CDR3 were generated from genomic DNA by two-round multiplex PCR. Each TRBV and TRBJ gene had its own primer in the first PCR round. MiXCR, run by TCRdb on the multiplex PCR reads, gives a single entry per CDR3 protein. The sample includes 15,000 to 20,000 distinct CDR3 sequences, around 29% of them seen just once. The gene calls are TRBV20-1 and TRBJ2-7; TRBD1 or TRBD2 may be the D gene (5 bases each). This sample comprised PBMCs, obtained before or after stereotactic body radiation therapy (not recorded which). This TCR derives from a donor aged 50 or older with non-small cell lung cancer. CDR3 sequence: CSARDRGWVQYF. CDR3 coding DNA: TGCAGTGCTAGAGATCGGGGCTGGGTGCAGTACTTC.